The present entry profiles one TCR beta chain with its context. Its cognate antigen is unknown. Treatment denoted: over 15 received Ad26.COV2.S at low or high dose, single or two shots; 5 received placebo; per-sample allocation not given. Day 63 after the first vaccine or placebo injection was the time point for sampling. The ends lost 5 bases at V and 7 bases at J; junction bases unmatched: 8. The CDR3 covers 15 residues. Germline CDR1 reads LNHDA; CDR2 reads SQIVND (reference sequence). The data are from a study of Ad26.COV2.S vaccination and SARS-CoV-2 variants. General study results and limits: After vaccination, reports described spike-specific CD8+ and CD4+ T cell responses as showing substantial breadth. Non-spike TCR breadth showed similarity between vaccine and placebo recipients. In TCR breadth and depth analyses, total T cell responses may have been underestimated.

The method was immunoSEQ multiplex PCR; TCRdb's version includes in-frame clones alone and lacks a portion of them. Here the sample spans roughly 450,000 clones, about 93% being singletons. Sequences were derived from peripheral blood, sampled in a trial of Ad26.COV2.S vaccine versus placebo. This clonotype originated in a person aged 18-65 years who received the Ad26.COV2.S COVID-19 vaccine or a placebo. This chain connects TRBV19 to TRBJ1-2; TRBD1 aligns across 12 bases. CDR3 in amino acids: CASSPGTGGWSGYTF. CDR3 DNA: TGTGCCAGTAGTCCCGGGACAGGGGGCTGGAGTGGCTACACCTTC.